This TCR beta chain was obtained from a study of response to subunit inactivated influenza vaccine. This clonotype was found a few times. The junction departs from germline at one end; a sequencing error may be responsible. Per the germline V gene, CDR1 is SGHTA and CDR2 is FQGNSA. The CDR3 is 13 amino acids. A single record per CDR3 protein comes from TCRdb applying MiXCR to the RT-PCR reads. The table shows hundreds of thousands of distinct CDR3 sequences, with approximately 11% occurring only once. The same specimen was also included in a second study, on T cells expressing NK-cell markers. That investigation notes: Template switching by 5'RACE with UMIs generated the TCR beta cDNA. Sorted CD3+CD56+NKG2C+, CD3+CD56+NKG2C- and CD3+CD56-NKG2C+ T cells supplied TCR beta repertoires. Sorting of alpha-beta TCR T cells alone was achieved in several experiments with an anti-gamma-delta TCR antibody. Once again these clonotypes came out on top in the CD3+CD56-NKG2C+ fraction of several donors. Nothing established the HCMV specificity of expanded NKG2C+ T cell clones.

The receptor was isolated from a middle-aged man who received an inactivated influenza vaccine. Here the sequenced sample was PBMCs from blood, taken on the day of vaccination. This rearrangement joins TRBV7-2 to TRBJ1-2, with D uncertain. CDR3 protein: CASSLDPAASFSF. CDR3 coding DNA: TGTGCCAGCAGCTTAGATCCGGCAGCTTCCTTCTCCTTC. Combining the CDR3 with reference TRBV7-2 and TRBJ1-2 gives the whole variable domain GAGVSQSPSNKVTEKGKDVELRCDPISGHTALYWYRQSLGQGLEFLIYFQGNSAPDKSGLPSDRFSAERTGGSVSTLTIQRTQQEDSAVYLCASSLDPAASFSFGSGTRLTVV.